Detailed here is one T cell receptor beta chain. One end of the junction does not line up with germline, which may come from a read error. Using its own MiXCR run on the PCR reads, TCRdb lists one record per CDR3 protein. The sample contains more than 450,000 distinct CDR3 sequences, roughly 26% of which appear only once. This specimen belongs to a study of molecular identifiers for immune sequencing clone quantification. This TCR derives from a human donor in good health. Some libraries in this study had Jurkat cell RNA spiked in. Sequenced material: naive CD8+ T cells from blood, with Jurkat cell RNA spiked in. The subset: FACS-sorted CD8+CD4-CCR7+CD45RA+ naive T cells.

CDR3 nucleotide sequence: TGTGCCAGCAGCTTAGGCTTGTGGGCTTCCTTCAATGAGCAGTTCTTC. Protein: CASSLGLWASFNEQFF. The chain carries TRBV7-7 and TRBJ2-1; D unclear. The CDR3 is 16 residues long. Per germline, CDR1 SSHAT and CDR2 FNYEAQ (reference sequence).